One sample yielded the 29 T cell receptor beta chains listed below, sequenced in a study of CD8 T cells in ankylosing spondylitis. Each CDR3 protein gets one entry after TCRdb re-called the 5' RACE reads with MiXCR. The sample shows 250,000 to 400,000 distinct CDR3 sequences, 11% of them seen only once. Sequences were obtained from blood, either unsorted or a sorted T cell fraction (not recorded which). The receptors derive from a female donor with ankylosing spondylitis or in good health (not recorded which).

This clonotype has at least ten counts. The chain recombines TRBV20-1 with TRBJ1-1; D gene unclear. V was cut by 0 bases and J by 5 bases, with 19 bases left in between. The CDR3 runs 16 residues. Germline V gene lookup returns CDR1 DFQATT and CDR2 SNEGSKA (reference sequence). CDR3 protein: CSARDTPVPKETEAFF. The CDR3 nucleotides are TGCAGTGCTAGAGACACTCCGGTCCCCAAGGAGACTGAAGCTTTCTTT.

As to this clonotype: A junction end diverges from the germline sequence, so it may reflect a read error. The genes are TRBV20-1 and TRBJ2-1; TRBD2 matches 13 bases. Germline CDR1 and CDR2: DFQATT and SNEGSKA (reference sequence). The length of the CDR3 is 17 residues. DNA for the CDR3: TGCAGCGCTACGGGACTAGCGGGGTCGAACTCCTACAATGAGCAGTTCTTC. This encodes CSATGLAGSNSYNEQFF.

This clonotype has at least ten counts. V and J are TRBV6-5 and TRBJ2-7; either TRBD1 or TRBD2 may supply D (5 bases each). The CDR3 length is 15 residues. Germline V gene lookup returns CDR1 MNHEY and CDR2 SVGAGI. Trimming cost V 0 bases and J 5 bases, with 14 bases left between them. The CDR3 reads CASSYSGTAEDEQYF. The DNA for the CDR3 is TGTGCCAGCAGTTACTCGGGGACCGCCGAGGACGAGCAGTACTTC.

The V and J genes are TRBV4-2 and TRBJ2-6, with 8 bases matching TRBD1. The CDR3 consists of 19 residues. Per the germline V gene, CDR1 is LGHNA and CDR2 is YNFKEQ. Trimming took 5 bases from V and 0 from J; bases not matched to a gene: 12. CDR3: CASSASLTGAVSGANVLTF. The DNA of the CDR3 is TGTGCCAGCAGCGCATCCCTGACAGGGGCAGTCTCTGGGGCCAACGTCCTGACTTTC.

The table lists this clonotype with many counts. The V call is TRBV28, the J call TRBJ2-7; D unclear. The germline gives CDR1 MDHEN, CDR2 SYDVKM. V was clipped by 5 bases and J by 7 bases, with 12 bases between them. The CDR3 spans 12 residues. The CDR3 reads CASSLLAREQYF. DNA for the CDR3: TGTGCCAGCAGTCTCCTGGCGCGGGAGCAGTACTTC.

The chain carries TRBV6-4 and TRBJ1-1; D is unresolved. Deletions cut 10 bases from V and 5 bases from J, with 17 bases between. Germline V gene data show CDR1 as MRHNA and CDR2 as SNTAGT. The CDR3 is 13 amino acids. The CDR3 DNA is TGTGCCACCGACTCAGGAGAAGGGACTGAAGCTTTCTTT. Translation gives CATDSGEGTEAFF.

At least ten counts were recorded for this clonotype. The chain links TRBV9 to TRBJ1-1; D gene uncertain. The germline V and J ends were trimmed by 3 bases and 2 bases, with 8 bases remaining between them. Looked up from germline, CDR1 is SGDLS and CDR2 is YYNGEE. This CDR3 comprises 13 residues. The CDR3 bases are TGTGCCAGCAGCGAGTTCGAAAACACTGAAGCTTTCTTT. Its translation: CASSEFENTEAFF.

This clonotype has ten or more counts. This chain uses TRBV20-1 with TRBJ2-2; TRBD1 is a possible D gene (6 bases). The ends were cut back, 5 bases at V and 3 bases at J, with 13 bases in the middle. This CDR3 is built from 14 residues. Germline lookup yields CDR1 DFQATT and CDR2 SNEGSKA (reference sequence). The CDR3 DNA follows: TGCAGTGCTGAACTGGACAGTTACACCGGGGAGCTGTTTTTT. It translates to CSAELDSYTGELFF.

The chain combines TRBV7-9 with TRBJ1-1, with D possibly TRBD1 on 5 matching bases. The CDR3 loop spans 14 amino acids. V was clipped by 5 bases and J by 1 base, with 11 bases between them. Germline V gene data show CDR1 as SEHNR and CDR2 as FQNEAQ (reference sequence). The DNA for the CDR3 is TGTGCCAGCAGCGGCTACACAGGGAACACTGAAGCTTTCTTT. Translating it yields CASSGYTGNTEAFF.

The sample holds many counts of this clonotype. V is TRBV12-3 or TRBV12-4 and J is TRBJ2-3; no clear D gene. This CDR3 has 14 residues. The V gene lost 3 bases and the J gene lost 6 bases, with 13 bases spanning the gap. CDR3 loop: CASSLPLTGDTQYF. The CDR3 coding sequence is TGTGCCAGCAGTTTGCCCTTGACCGGGGATACGCAGTATTTT.

CDR3 coding DNA: TGTGCCAGCAGCCACCCTGCGGGAAGGAGCACTGAAGCTTTCTTT. It codes for CASSHPAGRSTEAFF. The chain joins TRBV14 to TRBJ1-1; D not resolved. CDR1 SGHDN and CDR2 FVKESK come from the germline V gene. The CDR3 totals 15 residues. V was shortened by 3 bases and J by 4 bases, with 15 bases between the two germline ends.

The table lists this clonotype with many counts. This chain's CDR3 is CSARLDRGRRQPQHF. DNA of the CDR3: TGCAGTGCTAGATTGGACAGGGGGCGGCGTCAGCCCCAGCATTTT. The rearrangement links TRBV20-1 to TRBJ1-5, with 11 positions matching TRBD1. The CDR3 spans 15 residues. CDR1 and CDR2 from the germline V gene are DFQATT and SNEGSKA (reference sequence). Germline trimming cut 2 bases from V and 6 bases from J; bases unmatched to any gene: 6.

In regard to this clonotype: This may stem from a read error, because a much larger clone lies one nucleotide away. The J gene is TRBJ2-3, the V gene TRBV11-2, with 14 bases that match TRBD2. Germline-derived CDR1 and CDR2 are SGHAT and FQNNGV. This CDR3 contains 17 residues. J lost 7 bases, V lost 5 bases, and 11 bases had no gene match. This chain's CDR3 is CASSLRRLAGGHHTQYF. In DNA, the CDR3 is TGTGCCAGCAGCCTTAGAAGACTAGCGGGAGGGCATCATACGCAGTATTTT.

This clonotype was observed a handful of times. The chain couples TRBV12-3 or TRBV12-4 to TRBJ2-6; a weak D match, TRBD2 (5 bases). CDR3 length: 13 residues. V gave up 6 bases and J gave up 13 bases, with 16 bases separating them. DNA of the CDR3: TGTGCCAGCAGCGACCGGGGAAAGCAGGTCCTGACTTTC. This codes for CASSDRGKQVLTF.

This chain uses TRBV20-1 with TRBJ2-5; D is perhaps TRBD1 (5 bases). This CDR3 contains 13 residues. Germline V gene sequence: CDR1 DFQATT, CDR2 SNEGSKA (reference sequence). Trimming stripped 4 bases from V and 5 bases from J, with 14 bases between. The CDR3 reads CSATRTHRETQYF. The CDR3 DNA reads TGCAGTGCTACTCGGACACACCGGGAGACCCAGTACTTC.

This clonotype was recorded a few times. The chain recombines TRBV6-1 with TRBJ1-3; D is unclear. The CDR3 runs 14 residues. Trimming cost V 10 bases and J 3 bases, with 16 bases left between them. The germline gives CDR1 MNHNS, CDR2 SASEGT. CDR3 in DNA: TGTGCCATCACACCCTCTGGGGTTGGAAACACCATATATTTT. Protein product: CAITPSGVGNTIYF.

The chain has TRBV29-1 and TRBJ2-5; the match to TRBD1 covers 8 bases. Losses at the gene ends were 2 bases for V and 5 bases for J; bases not matched to a gene: 4. CDR1 and CDR2 (germline): SQVTM, ANQGSEA. The CDR3 totals 13 residues. For the CDR3, the DNA is TGCAGCGTTGAAAGACAGGGGATGGAGACCCAGTACTTC. It codes for CSVERQGMETQYF.

The chain joins TRBV5-1 to TRBJ2-2; the D is unclear. CDR1 SGHRS and CDR2 YFSETQ come from the germline V gene. The CDR3 has 14 residues. V was clipped by 0 bases and J by 3 bases, with 6 bases between them. The CDR3 loop is CASSLVRDTGELFF. The CDR3 nucleotides read TGCGCCAGCAGCTTGGTTAGAGACACCGGGGAGCTGTTTTTT.

At least ten counts were recorded for this clonotype. V gene TRBV20-1 combines with J gene TRBJ2-7; 9 positions agree with TRBD1. The V and J ends lost 5 bases and 5 bases, in that order; junction bases with no gene match: 13. This CDR3 spans 15 amino acids. Germline-derived CDR1 and CDR2 are DFQATT and SNEGSKA (reference sequence). The CDR3 loop is CSADTGGYPRDEQYF. The CDR3 DNA sequence: TGCAGTGCTGACACAGGGGGCTACCCTCGCGACGAGCAGTACTTC.

This clonotype was seen ten or more times. The chain is built from TRBV10-3 and TRBJ2-1; 7 bases agree with TRBD1. The CDR3 consists of 16 residues. V dropped 3 bases and J dropped 4; count of bases not matched to a gene: 9. Per germline, CDR1 ENHRY and CDR2 SYGVKD. Here the CDR3 reads CAISDPEGGRYNEQFF. In nucleotides, the CDR3 is TGTGCCATCAGTGACCCCGAAGGGGGCAGGTACAATGAGCAGTTCTTC.

This clonotype was seen ten or more times. The chain recombines TRBV5-1 with TRBJ1-2; a possible D gene is TRBD1 (6 bases). The CDR3 consists of 13 residues. Trimming took off 0 bases at V and 5 bases at J, with 8 bases between the two ends. CDR1 is SGHRS, CDR2 YFSETQ, per germline. CDR3 sequence (DNA): TGCGCCAGCAGCTTGGGGGGGCCGTATGGCTACACCTTC. Protein: CASSLGGPYGYTF.

This clonotype was recorded at least ten times. The genes are TRBV5-1 and TRBJ2-1; unclear D gene. The CDR3 is made up of 14 amino acids. CDR1 is SGHRS, CDR2 YFSETQ, per germline. The ends were cut back, 0 bases at V and 4 bases at J, with 8 bases in the middle. Written as DNA, the CDR3 is TGCGCCAGCAGCTTGGGCCGGCCATACAATGAGCAGTTCTTC. Protein: CASSLGRPYNEQFF. Variable domain in full (rest from reference TRBV5-1 and TRBJ2-1): KAGVTQTPRYLIKTRGQQVTLSCSPISGHRSVSWYQQTPGQGLQFLFEYFSETQRNKGNFPGRFSGRQFSNSRSEMNVSTLELGDSALYLCASSLGRPYNEQFFGPGTRLTVL.

This clonotype has ten or more counts. The gene calls are TRBV4-3 and TRBJ2-5; TRBD2 matches at 11 bases. J gave up 4 bases and V 4 bases, and 8 bases lay outside the gene matches. From germline, CDR1 is LGHNA and CDR2 YSLEER. The CDR3 loop spans 16 amino acids. The CDR3 bases are TGCGCCAGCAGCCGTCATACCGGGACTAGCGGAGAGACCCAGTACTTC. Protein sequence: CASSRHTGTSGETQYF.

This clonotype has only a few counts. In nucleotides, the CDR3 is TGCAGTGCTATACACCTAGCGGGGGGTCCTTACGAGCAGTACTTC. Protein: CSAIHLAGGPYEQYF. This rearrangement joins TRBV20-1 to TRBJ2-7; TRBD2 matches 11 bases. The ends lost 4 bases at V and 4 bases at J; junction bases unmatched: 9. Germline CDR1 is DFQATT and CDR2 is SNEGSKA (reference sequence). The CDR3 loop spans 15 amino acids.

This clonotype came up many times. This chain uses TRBV27 with TRBJ2-7; 10 bases match TRBD2. Unmatched junction bases numbered 7, after V lost 6 bases and J lost 2 bases. Per the germline V gene, CDR1 is MNHEY and CDR2 is SMNVEV (reference sequence). The CDR3 extends over 15 amino acids. Here the CDR3 reads CASRARLAGPYEQYF. The CDR3 DNA sequence: TGTGCCAGCAGGGCTAGACTAGCGGGTCCCTACGAGCAGTACTTC.

This clonotype was seen only a few times. This chain links TRBV5-1 with TRBJ2-2, with D hard to call. Between the trimmed V and J ends, which lost 6 bases and 2 bases, there was a span of 14 bases. The CDR3 covers 15 residues. Germline CDR1 is SGHRS and CDR2 is YFSETQ. CDR3 DNA: TGCGCCAGCACCCCTGGGTGGACCAACACCGGGGAGCTGTTTTTT. This encodes CASTPGWTNTGELFF.

The chain combines TRBV20-1 with TRBJ2-3; no clear D gene. Germline V gene sequence: CDR1 DFQATT, CDR2 SNEGSKA (reference sequence). There are 13 residues in the CDR3. V dropped 7 bases and J dropped 7 bases, with 18 bases sitting between them. Here the CDR3 reads CSGESPGRNTQYF. The CDR3, as DNA: TGCAGTGGAGAAAGCCCCGGGCGGAATACGCAGTATTTT.

At least ten counts were recorded for this clonotype. The CDR3 here is CASSESRLSQLDNEQFF. Written as DNA, the CDR3 is TGCGCCAGCAGTGAGTCCCGACTAAGCCAACTAGACAATGAGCAGTTCTTC. The chain has TRBV10-1 and TRBJ2-1; possibly TRBD2 for D (5 bases). Germline V CDR1 and CDR2: WNHNN, SYGVQD (reference sequence). The length of the CDR3 is 17 residues. The V gene lost 0 bases and the J gene lost 5 bases, with 17 bases spanning the gap.

The chain uses TRBV12-3 or TRBV12-4 and TRBJ1-2; D is unresolved. The CDR3 has 12 residues. Between the trimmed V and J ends, which lost 4 bases and 7 bases, there was a span of 10 bases. CDR3 amino acids: CASSSRTGGYTF. The DNA for the CDR3 is TGTGCCAGCAGTTCCCGGACCGGTGGCTACACCTTC.